The 16 T cell receptor beta chains below come from one sample, sequenced in a study of T-cell reconstitution after alpha-beta-depleted transplantation in children. Unique molecular identifiers were used to barcode this TCRbeta library. MiXCR was run by TCRdb on the PCR reads, yielding one entry per CDR3 protein. Found here are under 400,000 distinct CDR3 sequences, over 20% of them singletons; the top ten hold about 10%. The input for sequencing was PBMCs, mostly from graft donor cells, taken 180 days after TCRalphabeta/CD19-depleted stem cell transplant. These receptors came from a male patient younger than 18 who had a stem cell transplant for acute lymphoblastic leukemia, so the T cells may come from the graft donor.

The chain recombines TRBV20-1 with TRBJ1-1; 7 nucleotides agree with TRBD1. Germline V lookup: CDR1 DFQATT, CDR2 SNEGSKA (reference sequence). The CDR3 totals 15 residues. V shed 3 bases and J 4 bases; nucleotides not matched to a gene: 11. CDR3: CSARNLYRGGTEAFF. CDR3 in DNA: TGCAGTGCTAGGAACCTCTACAGGGGAGGCACTGAAGCTTTCTTT.

This clonotype was recorded a few times. This sequence joins TRBV20-1 and TRBJ2-3; TRBD2 is a possible D gene (6 bases). This CDR3 region has 13 residues. V lost 1 base to trimming and J lost 2 bases, with 7 bases between them. CDR1 is DFQATT, CDR2 SNEGSKA, per germline (reference sequence). CDR3 loop: CSARVAATDTQYF. The CDR3 nucleotides are TGCAGTGCTAGAGTAGCGGCCACAGATACGCAGTATTTT.

The chain carries TRBV20-1 and TRBJ1-1, with 7 bases identical to TRBD1. The CDR3 contains 15 residues. V was clipped by 0 bases and J by 2 bases; unmatched bases: 6. Germline loops: CDR1 DFQATT, CDR2 SNEGSKA (reference sequence). The CDR3 sequence: CSARDRTGPNTEAFF. As DNA, the CDR3 is TGCAGTGCTAGAGACCGGACAGGCCCTAACACTGAAGCTTTCTTT.

This clonotype was recorded once. J is TRBJ1-2 and V is TRBV9, with D hard to call. The CDR3 has 12 residues. CDR1 and CDR2 (germline): SGDLS, YYNGEE. With 1 base removed from V and 2 bases from J, the gap between germline ends came to 3 bases. The CDR3 loop is CASSVTNYGYTF. The DNA for the CDR3 is TGTGCCAGCAGCGTAACCAACTATGGCTACACCTTC.

The chain uses TRBV7-6 and TRBJ2-1, with a weak D call TRBD1 (6 bases). V gave up 3 bases and J gave up 0 bases, with 12 bases separating them. Germline V gene data show CDR1 as SGHVS and CDR2 as FNYEAQ. The CDR3 is made up of 16 amino acids. The CDR3 is CASSLSTGDSYNEQFF. The CDR3 DNA reads as TGTGCCAGCAGCTTGTCGACAGGAGACTCCTACAATGAGCAGTTCTTC.

The chain is built from TRBV3-1 and TRBJ2-7; D is unclear. Trimming removed 1 base at V and 3 bases at J, with 7 bases between. This CDR3 comprises 13 residues. Germline loops: CDR1 LGHDT, CDR2 YNNKEL (reference sequence). DNA of the CDR3: TGTGCCAGCAGCCAAGTTCTAGGCTACGAGCAGTACTTC. Translation: CASSQVLGYEQYF.

A few counts support this clonotype. This rearrangement joins TRBV5-1 to TRBJ2-1; D is ambiguous. V gave up 2 bases and J gave up 9 bases, with 18 bases separating them. The CDR3 runs to 15 residues. The germline gives CDR1 SGHRS, CDR2 YFSETQ. The CDR3 is CASSLYLGAQREQFF. As DNA, the CDR3 is TGCGCCAGCAGCTTATATCTGGGTGCGCAACGTGAGCAGTTCTTC.

This chain joins TRBV24-1 and TRBJ2-3, with D perhaps matching TRBD1 (6 bases). The CDR3 sequence is 16 residues long. In germline, CDR1 is KGHDR, CDR2 SFDVKD. Trimming took off 11 bases at V and 2 bases at J, with 22 bases between the two ends. DNA of the CDR3: TGTGCCAGTTCCAGACAGGTTGGGCTTTCCACAGATACGCAGTATTTT. Its protein is CASSRQVGLSTDTQYF.

The CDR3 protein is CASSLKGSLNQPQHF. The CDR3 coding sequence is TGTGCCAGCAGTTTGAAGGGGTCCCTAAATCAGCCCCAGCATTTT. The V gene is TRBV12-3 or TRBV12-4, the J gene TRBJ1-5; a weak D match, TRBD1 (5 bases). The CDR3 totals 15 residues. V was shortened by 3 bases and J by 4 bases, with 13 bases between the two germline ends.

This clonotype appeared a few times. J is TRBJ2-7 and V is TRBV20-1; D is unclear. CDR1 DFQATT and CDR2 SNEGSKA come from the germline V gene (reference sequence). V lost 1 base, J lost 6 bases, and 13 bases lay in between. This CDR3 region has 13 residues. The CDR3 spells CSARVSRPGEQYF. In nucleotides, the CDR3 is TGCAGTGCTAGAGTAAGCCGTCCGGGCGAGCAGTACTTC.

The chain combines TRBV5-1 with TRBJ2-4; D is ambiguous. Germline loops: CDR1 SGHRS, CDR2 YFSETQ. Trimming stripped 0 bases from V and 0 bases from J, with 7 bases between. The CDR3 consists of 15 residues. In nucleotides, the CDR3 is TGCGCCAGCAGCTTGGATGGGTTAGCCAAAAACATTCAGTACTTC. Encoded protein: CASSLDGLAKNIQYF.

In this sample, this clonotype turned up a few times. The chain has TRBV3-1 and TRBJ1-4; 9 positions agree with TRBD1. This CDR3 region has 17 residues. CDR1 and CDR2 (germline): LGHDT, YNNKEL (reference sequence). V gave up 4 bases and J gave up 1 base; unmatched junction bases: 7. The CDR3 bases are TGTGCCAGCAGCCCCCGGGACAGGGAAGGAACTAATGAAAAACTGTTTTTT. It is translated as CASSPRDREGTNEKLFF.

Only a few counts were recorded for this clonotype. The CDR3 reads CASSYFLTYEQYF. As DNA, the CDR3 is TGTGCCAGCAGTTACTTCTTGACCTACGAGCAGTACTTC. The chain employs TRBV6-5 and TRBJ2-7; D gene uncertain. The CDR3 has 13 residues. Trimming left V 1 base short and J 2 bases short, with 6 bases between. From germline, CDR1 is MNHEY and CDR2 SVGAGI.

The genes are TRBV2 and TRBJ2-2; D call uncertain. Germline V gene data show CDR1 as SNHLY and CDR2 as FYNNEI. Trimming removed 5 bases at V and 8 bases at J, with 15 bases between. This CDR3 contains 14 residues. CDR3 region: CASSTATPAGELFF. In DNA form, the CDR3 reads TGTGCCAGCAGTACAGCTACACCTGCTGGGGAGCTGTTTTTT.

The table lists this clonotype with a few counts. The chain combines TRBV7-3 with TRBJ2-5; 9 positions agree with TRBD2. The CDR3 sequence is 15 residues long. Trimming at V came to 0 bases and at J to 4 bases, leaving 3 bases not matched to a gene. CDR1 and CDR2 (germline): SGHTA, FQGTGA. This chain's CDR3 is CASSLTSGSGETQYF. CDR3 bases: TGTGCCAGCAGCTTAACTAGCGGGAGTGGAGAGACCCAGTACTTC.

This clonotype was observed many times. The rearrangement links TRBV20-1 to TRBJ1-2; 8 nucleotides match TRBD1. J lost 6 bases, V lost 0 bases, and 9 bases had no gene match. The CDR3 extends over 15 amino acids. Germline values: CDR1 DFQATT, CDR2 SNEGSKA (reference sequence). CDR3 amino acids: CSARDGAGGVHGYTF. CDR3 nucleotide sequence: TGCAGTGCTAGAGATGGGGCAGGGGGCGTCCATGGCTACACCTTC.